Given below is one T cell receptor beta chain in context. Its antigen is currently not known. Within one base of it there is no much larger clone, and no base qualities were kept. TCRbeta CDR3 regions were amplified from genomic DNA by means of the immunoSEQ Assay, a bias-controlled multiplex PCR. The study's own analysis went as follows. Within the assay, amplification of reference gene primers was used to estimate how many nucleated cells each sample contained. Sequence reads were collapsed and filtered to measure the absolute abundance of every unique TCRbeta CDR3 rearrangement. For each sample, productive Simpson clonality was calculated by taking the square root of Simpson's diversity index across productive rearrangements. TCRdb re-hosts the immuneACCESS table, in-frame sequences only. Its copies lack some clones; in the studies checked, an unresolved V gene accounts for under half of them, and the cause for the rest is not known. V and J calls and clone size follow that table, whereas D and trimming were derived from the DNA. This sample gives approximately 32,000 clones in total; around 87% of them show up just once. Over 12% of the sample is in the top ten clones.

Looking up the germline V gene (reference sequence) yields CDR1 GTSNPN and CDR2 SVGIG. V is reduced by 1 base and J by 2 bases, leaving a spacing of 17 bases between them. The CDR3 starts with the cysteine, ends with the phenylalanine, and has 16 residues. Of all the DNA, just the CDR3 is kept, 48 bases in frame from base 1. This entry is derived from a study of blood T cell repertoires in COVID-19 (dated by TCRdb to the early 2020s). A note on the overall study: Collaborator samples came from the United States, Italy and Spain and covered acute and convalescent phases of COVID-19. The repertoires were made available in a free public database intended to serve as a resource for research on the immune response to SARS-CoV-2. The samples were drawn from two sources: the first 160 participants of the ongoing ImmuneRACE study, and 1,000 to 1,500 subjects contributed by 6 global collaborators. The material from the prospective study consisted of cDNA or gDNA derived from T cells, B-cell-depleted T cells, or PBMCs. Where available, HLA class I and class II types were taken from metadata supplied by the sample provider and were not determined by assay-based typing. The dataset comprised deeply sampled blood TCRbeta repertoires from subjects exposed to, actively infected with, or recovered from COVID-19. Nearly every sample came with metadata listing a de-identified subject ID, COVID-19 status, age in years and sex. Results the study describes overall, beyond this receptor: The quantity of clinical and demographic metadata differed by source and by participant and was supplied without curation.

The collaborating institutions used their own protocols to collect whole blood in K2EDTA tubes. For TCRbeta analysis, collaborator samples were shipped as frozen whole blood, as isolated PBMCs, or as DNA extracted from either sample type. The sequence was obtained from a man aged 60 to 69 with active COVID-19. The sequence is built from TRBV30 and TRBJ2-5; a tentative D call is TRBD2 (7 bases match). Specimen: peripheral blood. Here the CDR3 is given as CAWSGGRGGKQETQYF. In nucleotides, the sequence is TGTGCCTGGAGTGGGGGCAGGGGAGGGAAACAAGAGACCCAGTACTTC.